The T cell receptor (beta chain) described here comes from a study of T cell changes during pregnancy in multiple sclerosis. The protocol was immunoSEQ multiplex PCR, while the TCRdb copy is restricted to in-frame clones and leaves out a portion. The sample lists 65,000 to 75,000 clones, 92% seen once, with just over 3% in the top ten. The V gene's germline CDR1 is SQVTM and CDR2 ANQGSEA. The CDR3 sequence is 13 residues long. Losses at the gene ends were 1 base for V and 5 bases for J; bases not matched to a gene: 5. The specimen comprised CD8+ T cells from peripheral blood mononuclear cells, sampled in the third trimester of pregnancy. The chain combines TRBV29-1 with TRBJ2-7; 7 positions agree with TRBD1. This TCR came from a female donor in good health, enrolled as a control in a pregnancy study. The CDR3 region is CSVEGDRVNEQYF. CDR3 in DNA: TGCAGCGTTGAAGGGGACAGAGTGAACGAGCAGTACTTC.